This section outlines one T cell receptor (beta chain) sequence together with its context. Its antigen is as yet unknown. Vbeta (60) and Jbeta (13) primers were used in the PCR. Sequencing was performed with immunoSEQ multiplex PCR; in TCRdb, only in-frame clones are kept and a portion is missing. In the table there are over 95,000 clones, 70% to 80% of which are singletons. The length of the CDR3 is 14 residues. Trimming removed 7 bases at V and 13 bases at J, with 22 bases between. Germline CDR1 MGHDK, CDR2 SYGVNS. These data are taken from a study of cytomegalovirus exposure and HLA in healthy donors. Overall study context: There were around 390 genotyped donors. Of these, about 80% fell in the genetic ancestry cluster associated with self-reported Caucasian donors.

Whole-study findings and limits: Most subjects had HLA-A and HLA-B alleles reportedly predicted accurately by TCR beta sequences.

The J gene is TRBJ1-4, the V gene TRBV25-1; D remains ambiguous. What was sequenced was PBMCs. This TCR came from a woman aged 30 to 39 in good health and CMV-seropositive. The CDR3 reads CASKEEGGSFGLFF. Written as DNA, the CDR3 is TGTGCCAGCAAAGAGGAGGGAGGGTCATTCGGACTGTTTTTT.